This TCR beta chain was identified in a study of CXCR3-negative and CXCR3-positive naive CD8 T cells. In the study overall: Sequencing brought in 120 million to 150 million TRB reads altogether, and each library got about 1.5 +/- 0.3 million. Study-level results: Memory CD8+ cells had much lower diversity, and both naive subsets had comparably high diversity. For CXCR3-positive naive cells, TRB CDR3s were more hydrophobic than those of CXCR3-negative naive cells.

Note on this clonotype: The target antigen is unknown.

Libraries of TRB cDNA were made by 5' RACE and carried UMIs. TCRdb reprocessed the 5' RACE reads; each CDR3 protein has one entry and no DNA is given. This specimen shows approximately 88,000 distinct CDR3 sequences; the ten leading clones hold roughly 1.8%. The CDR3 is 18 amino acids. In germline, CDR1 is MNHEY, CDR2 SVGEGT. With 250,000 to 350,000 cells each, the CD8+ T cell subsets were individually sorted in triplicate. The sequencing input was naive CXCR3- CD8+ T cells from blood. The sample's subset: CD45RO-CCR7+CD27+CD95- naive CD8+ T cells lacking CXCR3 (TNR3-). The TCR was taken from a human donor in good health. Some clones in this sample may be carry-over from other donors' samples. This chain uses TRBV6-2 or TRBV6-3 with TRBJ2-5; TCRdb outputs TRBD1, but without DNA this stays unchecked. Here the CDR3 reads CASSYNGGDRDIQETQYF.